The clone carrying this T cell receptor (beta chain) was seen only once. Produced via immunoSEQ multiplex PCR; TCRdb's table is partial and in-frame only. The sample carries under 250,000 clones, around 81% recorded once. The sample belongs to a study of blood T cell repertoires in COVID-19. Overall study context: Sources were T cells, B-cell-depleted T cells, or PBMCs; the material itself was cDNA or gDNA.

This CDR3 is built from 15 residues. The germline V and J ends were trimmed by 3 bases and 2 bases, with 11 bases remaining between them. CDR1 LNHDA and CDR2 SQIVND come from the germline V gene (reference sequence). The receptor's source is a woman aged 55-70 years with active or convalescent COVID-19. Source material: peripheral blood. V and J are TRBV19 and TRBJ1-5; D gene uncertain. The CDR3 loop is CASSIQWGGNQPQHF. For the CDR3, the DNA is TGTGCCAGTAGTATTCAGTGGGGAGGCAATCAGCCCCAGCATTTT.